The rows below give T cell receptor beta chains drawn from one sample of a study of technical replicates of blood from a few donors. The assay was immunoSEQ multiplex PCR, and TCRdb's table has in-frame clones only and misses some. The sample lists 100,000 or so clones, 95% occurring once. The sequenced sample was T cells isolated from PBMCs. The receptors were gathered from a human donor in good health. The CDR3 runs from the conserved cysteine through the conserved F or W. The order of the fields is J gene, V gene, D gene, clone size, CDR3 protein, CDR3 DNA. D genes are given only for firm matches. Some rows have no size entry. The others give once, few or many, or a class for an expanded clone.

TRBJ1-2,TRBV5-1,-,-,CASSLEAGYGYTF,TGCGCCAGCAGCTTGGAGGCGGGGTATGGCTACACCTTC
TRBJ2-7,TRBV21-1,-,-,CASSKSRGEQYF,TGTGCCAGCAGCAAATCTCGAGGTGAGCAGTACTTC
TRBJ2-7,TRBV11-3,TRBD1,-,CASSPYRGGEQYF,TGTGCCAGCAGCCCCTACAGGGGTGGCGAGCAGTACTTC
TRBJ2-5,TRBV6-5,TRBD1,once,CASSFRTGQETQYF,TGTGCCAGCAGTTTTCGGACAGGCCAAGAGACCCAGTACTTC
TRBJ2-7,TRBV7-2,-,once,CASSLPPGEAGSYEQYF,TGTGCCAGCAGCTTACCTCCGGGAGAGGCAGGGTCCTACGAGCAGTACTTC
TRBJ2-7,TRBV9,-,-,CASSVGAGNSYEQYF,TGTGCCAGCAGCGTGGGTGCGGGGAACTCCTACGAGCAGTACTTC
TRBJ1-1,TRBV6-5,-,-,CASTLHTDTEAFF,TGTGCCAGCACACTTCATACGGACACTGAAGCTTTCTTT
TRBJ2-3,TRBV27,-,-,CASSSLLTGTLTLNTQYF,TGTGCCAGCAGCTCCCTCCTTACAGGGACCCTCACATTAAATACGCAGTATTTT
TRBJ2-3,TRBV4-2,-,-,CASSQVSGSSDTQYF,TGTGCCAGCAGCCAAGTGTCAGGATCCTCAGATACGCAGTATTTT
TRBJ1-1,TRBV7-9,-,-,CASSPTGLAGGENTEAFF,TGTGCCAGCAGCCCAACAGGGCTAGCCGGAGGAGAGAACACTGAAGCTTTCTTT
TRBJ2-5,TRBV27,-,-,CASSPTAPQRGEAQYF,TGTGCCAGCAGTCCTACCGCCCCCCAACGAGGAGAGGCCCAGTACTTC